Listed below are T cell receptor beta chains from one sample, sequenced in a study of naive and memory T cell subsets. TCRdb re-derived calls from the UMI-ligation and nested PCR reads in MiXCR, one entry per CDR3 protein. Of about 85,000 distinct CDR3 sequences listed, roughly 14% were seen once; the top ten hold roughly 0.9%. The sequenced material came from central memory CD4+ T cells from blood. The receptor source for this set is a human donor in good health. The CDR3 runs from the conserved cysteine through the conserved F or W. Fields, in order: CDR3 DNA, CDR3 protein, D gene, V gene, clone size, J gene. D genes are given only for firm matches. Size is stated for part of the rows, as once, few or many counts, or as a class when the clone is expanded.

CDR3 DNA: TGTGCCAGCAGCCATTTCGGGGGCGCAGGTGGCTACACCTTC; CDR3 protein: CASSHFGGAGGYTF; D gene: .; V gene: TRBV3-1; clone size: .; J gene: TRBJ1-2
CDR3 DNA: TGTGCCAGCAGTTTATTAAGGGACGAGCAGTACTTC; CDR3 protein: CASSLLRDEQYF; D gene: .; V gene: TRBV12-3/TRBV12-4; clone size: .; J gene: TRBJ2-7
CDR3 DNA: TGTGCCAGCAGTTCGAGGAGTCCCAATCAGCCCCAGCATTTT; CDR3 protein: CASSSRSPNQPQHF; D gene: .; V gene: TRBV12-3/TRBV12-4; clone size: many; J gene: TRBJ1-5
CDR3 DNA: TGCAGCGTTGAGGGGGGTGTGGGTCAGCCCCAGCATTTT; CDR3 protein: CSVEGGVGQPQHF; D gene: .; V gene: TRBV29-1; clone size: few; J gene: TRBJ1-5
CDR3 DNA: TGTGCCAGCAGGGCGGGCGGGACGAACACTGAAGCTTTCTTT; CDR3 protein: CASRAGGTNTEAFF; D gene: .; V gene: TRBV27; clone size: few; J gene: TRBJ1-1
CDR3 DNA: TGCAGTGCTAGACAGGGGCGTTCCCCTAGCACAGATACGCAGTATTTT; CDR3 protein: CSARQGRSPSTDTQYF; D gene: .; V gene: TRBV20-1; clone size: many; J gene: TRBJ2-3
CDR3 DNA: TGCGCCAGCAGCCCCGGACAGGGGGCTCAAGATACGCAGTATTTT; CDR3 protein: CASSPGQGAQDTQYF; D gene: TRBD1; V gene: TRBV5-1; clone size: many; J gene: TRBJ2-3
CDR3 DNA: TGTGCCAGCAGTTTAAGGGTAGAGTACGAGCAGTACTTC; CDR3 protein: CASSLRVEYEQYF; D gene: .; V gene: TRBV27; clone size: few; J gene: TRBJ2-7
CDR3 DNA: TGTGCCAGCAGCCGACCCTCCCAAGAGACCCAGTACTTC; CDR3 protein: CASSRPSQETQYF; D gene: .; V gene: TRBV5-6; clone size: many; J gene: TRBJ2-5
CDR3 DNA: TGTGCCAGCAGCTTCGTAGCGGGAGGTAGGGCAGATACGCAGTATTTT; CDR3 protein: CASSFVAGGRADTQYF; D gene: TRBD2; V gene: TRBV7-2; clone size: many; J gene: TRBJ2-3
CDR3 DNA: TGTGCCAGCAGCCAAGGCCGCCACGAGCAGTACTTC; CDR3 protein: CASSQGRHEQYF; D gene: .; V gene: TRBV3-1; clone size: .; J gene: TRBJ2-7
CDR3 DNA: TGCGCCAGCAGCGTATTCGACCAAAGGACAGAGACCCAGTACTTC; CDR3 protein: CASSVFDQRTETQYF; D gene: .; V gene: TRBV5-1; clone size: .; J gene: TRBJ2-5
CDR3 DNA: TGTGCCAGTAGCCCATCCGAAAAACTGTTTTTT; CDR3 protein: CASSPSEKLFF; D gene: .; V gene: TRBV19; clone size: many; J gene: TRBJ1-4
CDR3 DNA: TGTGCCAGCAAAACGGAAGATACGCAGTATTTT; CDR3 protein: CASKTEDTQYF; D gene: .; V gene: TRBV12-3/TRBV12-4; clone size: many; J gene: TRBJ2-3
CDR3 DNA: TGTGCCAGCAGCGAAGGGTCAGGCTATGAAAAACTGTTTTTT; CDR3 protein: CASSEGSGYEKLFF; D gene: .; V gene: TRBV7-7; clone size: few; J gene: TRBJ1-4